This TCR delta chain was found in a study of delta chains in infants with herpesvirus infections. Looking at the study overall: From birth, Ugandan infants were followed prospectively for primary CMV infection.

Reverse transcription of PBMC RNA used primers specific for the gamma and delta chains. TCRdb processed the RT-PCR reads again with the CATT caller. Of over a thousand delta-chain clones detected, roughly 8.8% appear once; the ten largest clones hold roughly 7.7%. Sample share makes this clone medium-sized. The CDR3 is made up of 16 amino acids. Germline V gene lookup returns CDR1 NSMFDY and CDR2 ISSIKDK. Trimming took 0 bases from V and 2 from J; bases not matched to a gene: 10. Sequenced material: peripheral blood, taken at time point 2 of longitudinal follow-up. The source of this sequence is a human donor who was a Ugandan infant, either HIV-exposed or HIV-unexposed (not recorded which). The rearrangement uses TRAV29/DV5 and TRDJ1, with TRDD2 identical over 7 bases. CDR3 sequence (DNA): TGTGCAGCAAGCGCGGTTCCTACAGACGGGACCGATAAACTCATCTTT. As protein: CAASAVPTDGTDKLIF. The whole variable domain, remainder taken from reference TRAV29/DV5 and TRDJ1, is DQQVKQNSPSLSVQEGRISILNCDYTNSMFDYFLWYKKYPAEGPTFLISISSIKDKNEDGRFTVFLNKSAKHLSLHIVPSQPGDSAVYFCAASAVPTDGTDKLIFGKGTRVTVEP.